This T cell receptor (beta chain) derives from a study of tumor-infiltrating lymphocytes in oesophageal squamous cell carcinoma. This clonotype was seen a handful of times. CDR1 MNHEY and CDR2 SMNVEV come from the germline V gene (reference sequence). This CDR3 contains 17 residues. The V segment lost 4 bases and the J segment 7 bases; nucleotides outside the gene matches: 13. TCRdb independently ran MiXCR on the PCR reads; one entry per CDR3 protein. This sample has 9,500 to 13,000 distinct CDR3 sequences, with roughly 58% found just once. Sample: esophageal tumor tissue. The genes are TRBV27 and TRBJ2-1, with TRBD2 matching over 10 bases. This TCR came from a female donor with esophageal squamous cell carcinoma. Written as DNA, the CDR3 is TGTGCCAGCAGTTCCCTAGCGGGAGTGGTGGGTAGGAATGAGCAGTTCTTC. Amino acid sequence: CASSSLAGVVGRNEQFF.